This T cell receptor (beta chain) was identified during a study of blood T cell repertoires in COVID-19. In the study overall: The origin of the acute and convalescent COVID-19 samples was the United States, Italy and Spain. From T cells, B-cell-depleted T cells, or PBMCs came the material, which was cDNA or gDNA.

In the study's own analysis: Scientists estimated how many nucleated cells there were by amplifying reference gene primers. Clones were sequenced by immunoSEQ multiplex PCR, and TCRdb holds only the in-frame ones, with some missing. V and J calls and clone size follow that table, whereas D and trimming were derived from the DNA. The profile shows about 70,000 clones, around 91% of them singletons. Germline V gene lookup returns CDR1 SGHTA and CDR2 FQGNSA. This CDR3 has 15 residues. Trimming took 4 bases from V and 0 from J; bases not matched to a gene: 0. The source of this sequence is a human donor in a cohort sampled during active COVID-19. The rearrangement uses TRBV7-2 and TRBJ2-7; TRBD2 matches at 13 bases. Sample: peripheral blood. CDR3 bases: TGTGCCAGCAGCTGGACTAGCGGGAGCTCCTACGAGCAGTACTTC. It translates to CASSWTSGSSYEQYF.